This TCR beta chain was identified during a study of cytomegalovirus exposure and HLA in healthy donors. A word on this clone: Its antigen is undetermined.

PCR involved 60 Vbeta and 13 Jbeta primers. Profiled with immunoSEQ multiplex PCR; TCRdb holds only in-frame clones, not every one. The sample contains 120,000 or so clones, about a sixth of which appear only once. Findings and limits, study-wide: Being indistinguishable, some V segments were excluded, TRBV6-2 and TRBV6-3 among them.

CDR1 is MNHEY, CDR2 SMNVEV, per germline (reference sequence). CDR3 size: 15 residues. With V trimmed by 3 bases and J by 9 bases, 10 bases remained unmatched. This chain connects TRBV27 to TRBJ2-1, with 8 bases lining up with TRBD2. The source material was PBMCs. The receptor comes from a female donor in good health and CMV-seropositive. The CDR3 here is CASSLGTSPTSEQFF. The CDR3 DNA follows: TGTGCCAGCAGTTTGGGGACTAGTCCTACCAGTGAGCAGTTCTTC.